This entry concerns a single T cell receptor beta chain. In the original analysis: Counts of nucleated cells, estimated from reference gene primer amplification, were obtained. TCRdb's table, derived via immunoSEQ multiplex PCR, lists solely in-frame clones and lacks some. V, J and clone size reflect that table, while D and trimming were determined from the DNA. The table has around 220,000 clones, 90% seen once. The ends were cut back, 0 bases at V and 0 bases at J, with 12 bases in the middle. CDR1 is MGHRA, CDR2 YSYEKL, per germline. CDR3 length: 17 amino acids. This sample was taken from a study of blood T cell repertoires in COVID-19. Study at large: COVID-19 samples, acute and convalescent, were from the United States, Italy and Spain.

Shortly before study entry, within 2 weeks, exposed participants had met a COVID-19 case. The sequence was obtained from a man aged 30-40 years who had been exposed to COVID-19. The sequenced sample consisted of PBMCs or T cells enriched from blood (not recorded which). V and J are TRBV4-1 and TRBJ1-5; no firm D call. The CDR3 DNA sequence: TGCGCCAGCAGCCAAGACCCCCCGGGAAATAGCAATCAGCCCCAGCATTTT. It is translated as CASSQDPPGNSNQPQHF.